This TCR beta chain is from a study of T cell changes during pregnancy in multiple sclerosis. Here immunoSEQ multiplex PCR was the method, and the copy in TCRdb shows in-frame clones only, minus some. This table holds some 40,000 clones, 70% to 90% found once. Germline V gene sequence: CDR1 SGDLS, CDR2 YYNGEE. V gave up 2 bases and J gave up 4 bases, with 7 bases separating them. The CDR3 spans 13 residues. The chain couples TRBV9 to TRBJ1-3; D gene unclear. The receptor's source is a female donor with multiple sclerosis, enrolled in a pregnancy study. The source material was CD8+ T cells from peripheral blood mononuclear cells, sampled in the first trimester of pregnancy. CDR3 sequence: CASSVLFGNTIYF. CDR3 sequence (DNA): TGTGCCAGCAGCGTTCTTTTCGGAAACACCATATATTTT.